Below are 17 T cell receptor beta chains sequenced from a single sample in a study of T cells in Graves' hyperthyroidism and ophthalmopathy (dated by TCRdb to the late 2010s). The library was produced with multiplex PCR. This sample was sequenced with an Illumina HiSeq 2000. The TCR beta CDR3 regions were amplified from the RNA transcripts. A first-round RT-PCR of the TCR CDR3 used the HTBI primer set with the Qiagen OneStep RT-PCR kit. Using fastp trimming at Q25 and MiXCR clonotype assembly, TCRdb reanalyzed the public sequencing data and kept in-frame beta chains. CDR3 protein duplicates are merged, each entry listing the most common genes and DNA. The sample table holds 600,000 to 650,000 distinct CDR3 sequences, of which less than 25% were seen once. The top ten clonotypes cover 30% to 40% of the sample. The sequenced material came from blood. Receptor source: a man aged 30 to 45 with Graves' ophthalmopathy.

This clonotype has ten or more counts. V and J are TRBV6-1 and TRBJ2-5; TRBD1 matches 10 bases. The J segment lost 5 bases and the V segment lost 5 bases, leaving 8 bases of the junction unmatched. Per germline, CDR1 MNHNS and CDR2 SASEGT. CDR3 length: 15 amino acids. Written as DNA, the CDR3 is TGTGCCAGCAGTAAAGACAGGGGGCGGTTTGAGACCCAGTACTTC. Translation gives CASSKDRGRFETQYF.

V is TRBV6-2 or TRBV6-3 and J is TRBJ2-5; maybe TRBD1 (6 bases). With 5 bases removed from V and 4 bases from J, the gap between germline ends came to 11 bases. Per germline, CDR1 MNHEY and CDR2 SVGEGT. The CDR3 has 13 residues. The CDR3: CASSRQVPETQYF. CDR3 DNA: TGTGCCAGCAGTCGACAGGTCCCAGAGACCCAGTACTTC.

This clonotype was observed at least ten times. The rearrangement uses TRBV18 and TRBJ2-2; D gene unclear. Germline lookup yields CDR1 KGHSH and CDR2 LQKENI. Trimming removed 1 base at V and 0 bases at J, with 6 bases between. The CDR3 spans 15 residues. The CDR3 protein is CASSPRQPNTGELFF. In DNA, the CDR3 is TGTGCCAGCTCACCACGGCAGCCGAACACCGGGGAGCTGTTTTTT.

This chain connects TRBV7-2 to TRBJ2-5; 7 bases map to TRBD2. This CDR3 spans 16 amino acids. Trimming removed 3 bases from V and 6 bases from J; junction bases left unmatched: 13. The germline CDR1 and CDR2 sequences are SGHTA and FQGNSA. CDR3 coding DNA: TGTGCCAGCAGCTTCACGGGAGGCGGGAGTAGGAAGACCCAGTACTTC. It translates to CASSFTGGGSRKTQYF. The variable domain in full, with the rest retrieved from reference TRBV7-2 and TRBJ2-5, is GAGVSQSPSNKVTEKGKDVELRCDPISGHTALYWYRQSLGQGLEFLIYFQGNSAPDKSGLPSDRFSAERTGGSVSTLTIQRTQQEDSAVYLCASSFTGGGSRKTQYFGPGTRLLVL.

This clonotype was seen ten or more times. This rearrangement joins TRBV5-1 to TRBJ1-1; 7 nucleotides line up with TRBD1. The CDR3 length is 14 residues. Unmatched junction bases numbered 9, after V lost 6 bases and J lost 4 bases. CDR1 SGHRS and CDR2 YFSETQ come from the germline V gene. Here the CDR3 reads CASIERQGSTEAFF. For the CDR3, the DNA is TGCGCCAGCATCGAGAGACAGGGAAGCACTGAAGCTTTCTTT.

The rearrangement links TRBV19 to TRBJ1-2, with D unclear. Germline assignment: CDR1 LNHDA and CDR2 SQIVND (reference sequence). Trimming took 5 bases from V and 5 from J, leaving 12 bases between them. This CDR3 spans 13 amino acids. In DNA, the CDR3 is TGTGCCAGTAGTTCCAATGGGGAGTATGGCTACACCTTC. This translates into CASSSNGEYGYTF.

This chain links TRBV7-2 with TRBJ1-2, with no clear D. The CDR3 is 14 residues long. V lost 1 base to trimming and J lost 2 bases, with 8 bases between them. Germline V gene lookup returns CDR1 SGHTA and CDR2 FQGNSA. The CDR3 DNA is TGTGCCAGCAGCTTAGGTTCTCAAAACTATGGCTACACCTTC. This translates into CASSLGSQNYGYTF.

This clonotype came up a few times. The chain employs TRBV18 and TRBJ1-1; 10 nucleotides align to TRBD1. V was pared by 6 bases and J by 3 bases, with 10 bases of the junction left unmatched. The germline V gene encodes CDR1 KGHSH and CDR2 LQKENI. The CDR3 has 16 residues. CDR3 region: CASSPTGGAMDTEAFF. The CDR3 DNA follows: TGTGCCAGCTCGCCGACAGGGGGCGCGATGGACACTGAAGCTTTCTTT.

Ten or more counts support this clonotype. The chain carries TRBV28 and TRBJ2-5; 14 bases match TRBD2. Trimming took 4 bases from V and 2 from J; bases not matched to a gene: 15. In germline, CDR1 is MDHEN, CDR2 SYDVKM. The CDR3 is 20 residues long. The CDR3 nucleotides read TGTGCCAGCAGTTCCTCGCCCGCCGGGACTAGCGGGAGATGGCAAGAGACCCAGTACTTC. It encodes CASSSSPAGTSGRWQETQYF.

There are a few counts of this clonotype. The chain combines TRBV10-3 with TRBJ1-2; TRBD1 agrees at 11 bases. The ends lost 7 bases at V and 6 bases at J; junction bases unmatched: 7. This CDR3 is built from 14 residues. The germline V gene has CDR1 ENHRY and CDR2 SYGVKD. The CDR3 nucleotides read TGTGCCATCAAGAGCGGGACAGGGGGTGATGGCTACACCTTC. Its translation: CAIKSGTGGDGYTF.

This clonotype was picked up a small number of times. The chain links TRBV5-8 to TRBJ2-7; TRBD1 aligns across 9 bases. CDR1 SGHTS and CDR2 YDEGEE come from the germline V gene. V shed 3 bases and J 7 bases; nucleotides not matched to a gene: 14. The CDR3 contains 16 residues. CDR3 nucleotide sequence: TGTGCCAGCAGCTCGCGAGAGGGGGACAGGGAATCTGAGCAGTACTTC. Its protein product is CASSSREGDRESEQYF.

This clonotype was observed once. The rearrangement joins TRBV24-1 to TRBJ2-2; D is unresolved. This CDR3 is built from 17 residues. The ends were cut back, 4 bases at V and 1 base at J, with 15 bases in the middle. Germline V gene sequence: CDR1 KGHDR, CDR2 SFDVKD. The CDR3 spells CATSDRPPNLNTGELFF. CDR3 nucleotide sequence: TGTGCCACCAGTGACCGACCGCCAAACCTGAACACCGGGGAGCTGTTTTTT.

The chain joins TRBV20-1 to TRBJ1-5; D gene ambiguous. Germline CDR1 DFQATT, CDR2 SNEGSKA (reference sequence). CDR3 size: 14 residues. V lost 4 bases, J lost 3 bases, and 13 bases lay in between. The CDR3 sequence is CSATLDRDNQPQHF. In DNA, the CDR3 is TGCAGTGCTACCCTCGACCGCGACAATCAGCCCCAGCATTTT.

About this clonotype: The junction shows a germline mismatch at one end, possibly a read error. V usage is TRBV7-9 and J usage is TRBJ1-4, with D perhaps matching TRBD1 (5 bases). CDR3 length: 15 residues. Looked up from germline, CDR1 is SEHNR and CDR2 is FQNEAQ (reference sequence). This chain's CDR3 is CASSVAGSTNEKLFF. As DNA, the CDR3 is TGTGCCAGCAGCGTAGCAGGGTCGACTAATGAAAAACTGTTTTTT. Full variable domain (missing parts from reference TRBV7-9 and TRBJ1-4): DTGVSQNPRHKITKRGQNVTFRCDPISEHNRLYWYRQTLGQGPEFLTYFQNEAQLEKSRLLSDRFSAERPKGSFSTLEIQRTEQGDSAMYLCASSVAGSTNEKLFFGSGTQLSVL.

The V and J genes are TRBV7-3 and TRBJ1-3; a possible D gene is TRBD1 (5 bases). From germline, CDR1 is SGHTA and CDR2 FQGTGA. Deletions cut 2 bases from V and 4 bases from J, with 18 bases between. CDR3 size: 17 residues. CDR3 in amino acids: CASSLAGGTEAGNTIYF. The CDR3 DNA follows: TGTGCCAGCAGCTTAGCGGGGGGAACAGAGGCAGGAAACACCATATATTTT.

Ten or more counts support this clonotype. CDR3 bases: TGTGCCAGCAGTTTAAAGGGCAGGGGGTACACTGAAGCTTTCTTT. Translation: CASSLKGRGYTEAFF. The chain uses TRBV28 and TRBJ1-1, with 7 positions matching TRBD1. Germline loops: CDR1 MDHEN, CDR2 SYDVKM. V lost 2 bases, J lost 3 bases, and 6 bases stayed unmatched. The CDR3 runs to 15 residues.

J is TRBJ2-1 and V is TRBV29-1, with D possibly TRBD2 on 6 matching bases. The CDR3 spans 15 residues. V gave up 3 bases and J gave up 2 bases, with 14 bases separating them. The germline gives CDR1 SQVTM, CDR2 ANQGSEA. The CDR3 protein is CSVEGLAIPYNEQFF. CDR3 coding DNA: TGCAGCGTTGAGGGCCTAGCGATCCCCTACAATGAGCAGTTCTTC.